Reported below is one T cell receptor (beta chain). Its target is not known. The repertoire was sequenced with immunoSEQ multiplex PCR; TCRdb's copy has only in-frame clones and lacks some. The sample carries approximately 130,000 clones, about 93% recorded once. These data originate in a study of T cell responses to AZD1222 COVID-19 vaccine. Study at large: Both about-4-week and about-12-week second-dose recipients were combined. Notes on the study in general: There were repertoire samples only from the period after the peak T cell response. Spike-specific TCR breadth and depth both grew after two AZD1222 doses. Nearly half of spike-specific TCRs reportedly go after variant regions that carry no mutations.

The CDR3 spans 15 residues. V lost 2 bases, J lost 3 bases, and 13 bases lay in between. Germline CDR1 reads MNHEY; CDR2 reads SVGEGT. This chain links TRBV6-2 or TRBV6-3 with TRBJ1-2; TRBD1 is a possible D gene (6 bases). Specimen: peripheral blood, collected on day 0 of AZD1222 vaccination. The receptor's source is an adult in good health. CDR3 loop: CASSYRGARDYGYTF. As DNA, the CDR3 is TGTGCCAGCAGTTACCGGGGGGCGCGGGACTATGGCTACACCTTC.